These 3 T cell receptor beta chains were all obtained from the same sample, sequenced in a study of cytomegalovirus exposure and HLA in healthy donors. Primers for the PCR totalled 60 Vbeta and 13 Jbeta. TCRdb's copy holds only in-frame clones and misses some; the assay was immunoSEQ multiplex PCR. The table has under 200,000 clones, roughly 70% seen once; the top ten hold about 1.7%. The specimen sequenced was PBMCs. The receptors stem from a woman between 25 and 40 years old in good health and CMV-seronegative.

The rearrangement joins TRBV5-1 to TRBJ1-2; D remains ambiguous. CDR3 length equals 11 residues. Trimming removed 3 bases at V and 12 bases at J, with 12 bases between. Germline values: CDR1 SGHRS, CDR2 YFSETQ. The CDR3 DNA is TGCGCCAGCAGCTCCGGGAGGATAAACACCTTC. Its translation: CASSSGRINTF.

The chain carries TRBV7-9 and TRBJ2-3; D not certain. The length of the CDR3 is 12 residues. Germline values: CDR1 SEHNR, CDR2 FQNEAQ (reference sequence). The CDR3 here is CASRWATDTQYF. DNA for the CDR3: TGTGCGAGTCGTTGGGCGACAGATACGCAGTATTTT.

V usage is TRBV5-1 and J usage is TRBJ2-7; D is perhaps TRBD1 (5 bases). CDR1 is SGHRS, CDR2 YFSETQ, per germline. This CDR3 region has 14 residues. Trimming removed 0 bases at V and 9 bases at J, with 16 bases between. CDR3 loop: CASSLAGQGSRQYF. DNA for the CDR3: TGCGCCAGCAGCTTGGCTGGGCAGGGAAGTCGGCAGTACTTC.